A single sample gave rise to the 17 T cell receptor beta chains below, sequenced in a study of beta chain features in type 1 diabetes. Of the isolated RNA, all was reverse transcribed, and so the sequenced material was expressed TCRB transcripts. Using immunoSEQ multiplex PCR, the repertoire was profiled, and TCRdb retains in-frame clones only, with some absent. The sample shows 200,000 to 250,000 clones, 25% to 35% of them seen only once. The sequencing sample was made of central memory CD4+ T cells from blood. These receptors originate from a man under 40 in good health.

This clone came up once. The CDR3 DNA reads TGTGCCAGCAGTTCCCGACGGACTTACTATGGCTACACCTTC. Translation: CASSSRRTYYGYTF. V is TRBV6-1 and J is TRBJ1-2; D not resolved. Germline assignment: CDR1 MNHNS and CDR2 SASEGT. The CDR3 has 14 residues. Trimming stripped 5 bases from V and 3 bases from J, with 13 bases between.

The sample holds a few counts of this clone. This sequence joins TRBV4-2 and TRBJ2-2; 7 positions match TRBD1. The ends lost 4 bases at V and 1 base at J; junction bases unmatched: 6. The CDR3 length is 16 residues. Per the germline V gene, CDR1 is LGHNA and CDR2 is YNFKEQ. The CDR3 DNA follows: TGTGCCAGCAGCCCCCTAGGACAGGAGAACACCGGGGAGCTGTTTTTT. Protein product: CASSPLGQENTGELFF.

CDR3 residues: CASSLNDEAFF. The CDR3 DNA reads as TGTGCCAGCAGCCTGAATGATGAAGCTTTCTTT. The chain couples TRBV5-4 to TRBJ1-1; D gene uncertain. Trimming took 4 bases from V and 7 from J, leaving 8 bases between them. CDR1 and CDR2 from the germline V gene are SGHNT and YYREEE (reference sequence). The CDR3 is 11 residues long.

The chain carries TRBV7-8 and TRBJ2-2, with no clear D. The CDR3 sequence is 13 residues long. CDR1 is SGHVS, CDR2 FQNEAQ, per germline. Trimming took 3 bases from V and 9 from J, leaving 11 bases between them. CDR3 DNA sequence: TGTGCCAGCAGCTTCTACCCCCCTCGGGAGCTGTTTTTT. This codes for CASSFYPPRELFF.

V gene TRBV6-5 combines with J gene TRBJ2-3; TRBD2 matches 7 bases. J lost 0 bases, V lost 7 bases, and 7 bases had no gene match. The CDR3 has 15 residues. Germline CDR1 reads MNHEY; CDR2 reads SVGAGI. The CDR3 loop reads CASNLLATSTDTQYF. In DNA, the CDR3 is TGTGCCAGCAATCTACTAGCGACTAGCACAGATACGCAGTATTTT.

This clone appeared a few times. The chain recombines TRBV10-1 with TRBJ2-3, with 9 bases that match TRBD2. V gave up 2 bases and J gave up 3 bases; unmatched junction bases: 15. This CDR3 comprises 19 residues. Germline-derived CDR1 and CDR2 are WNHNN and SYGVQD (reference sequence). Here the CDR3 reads CASSERLAGRGRRTDTQYF. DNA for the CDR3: TGCGCCAGCAGTGAGAGGCTAGCGGGGAGAGGTCGTAGGACAGATACGCAGTATTTT.

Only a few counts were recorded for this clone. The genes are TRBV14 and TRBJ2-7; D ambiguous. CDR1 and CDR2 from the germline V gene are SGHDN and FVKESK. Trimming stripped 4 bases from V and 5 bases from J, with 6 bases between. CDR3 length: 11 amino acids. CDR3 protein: CASSLWDEQYF. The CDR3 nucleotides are TGTGCCAGCAGCCTATGGGACGAGCAGTACTTC.

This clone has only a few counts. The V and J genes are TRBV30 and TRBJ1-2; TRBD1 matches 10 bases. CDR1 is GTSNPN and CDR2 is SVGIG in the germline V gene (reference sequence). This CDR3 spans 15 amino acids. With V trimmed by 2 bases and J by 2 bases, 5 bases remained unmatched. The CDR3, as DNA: TGTGCCTGGAGTTTGACAGGGGGCGAAAACTATGGCTACACCTTC. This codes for CAWSLTGGENYGYTF.

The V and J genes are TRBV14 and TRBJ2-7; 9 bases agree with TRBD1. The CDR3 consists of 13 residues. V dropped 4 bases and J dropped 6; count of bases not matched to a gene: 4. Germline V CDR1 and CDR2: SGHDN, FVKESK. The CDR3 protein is CASSPDRGSEQYF. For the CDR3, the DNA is TGTGCCAGCAGCCCCGACAGGGGGAGCGAGCAGTACTTC.

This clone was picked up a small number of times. CDR3 in amino acids: CSVESIDTQYF. For the CDR3, the DNA is TGCAGCGTTGAGTCAATAGATACGCAGTATTTT. The chain links TRBV29-1 to TRBJ2-3, with unresolved D. The CDR3 extends over 11 amino acids. With 3 bases removed from V and 5 bases from J, the gap between germline ends came to 6 bases. Germline V gives CDR1 SQVTM, CDR2 ANQGSEA.

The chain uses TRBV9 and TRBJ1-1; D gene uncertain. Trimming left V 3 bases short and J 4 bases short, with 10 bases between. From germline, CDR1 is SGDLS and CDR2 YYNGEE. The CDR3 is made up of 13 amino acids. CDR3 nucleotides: TGTGCCAGCAGCGGTGGAGGTTCCACTGAAGCTTTCTTT. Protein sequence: CASSGGGSTEAFF.

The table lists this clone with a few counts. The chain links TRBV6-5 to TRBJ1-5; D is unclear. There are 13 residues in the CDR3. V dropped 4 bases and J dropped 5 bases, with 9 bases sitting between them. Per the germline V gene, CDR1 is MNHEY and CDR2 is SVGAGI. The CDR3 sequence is CASSSVWDQPQHF. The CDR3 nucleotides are TGTGCCAGCAGTTCTGTCTGGGATCAGCCCCAGCATTTT.

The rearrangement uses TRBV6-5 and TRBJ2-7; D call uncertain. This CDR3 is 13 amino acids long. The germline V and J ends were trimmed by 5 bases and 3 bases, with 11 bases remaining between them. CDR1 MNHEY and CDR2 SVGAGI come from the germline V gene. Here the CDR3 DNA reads TGTGCCAGCAGTAGAGCCCAGGACTACGAGCAGTACTTC. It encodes CASSRAQDYEQYF.

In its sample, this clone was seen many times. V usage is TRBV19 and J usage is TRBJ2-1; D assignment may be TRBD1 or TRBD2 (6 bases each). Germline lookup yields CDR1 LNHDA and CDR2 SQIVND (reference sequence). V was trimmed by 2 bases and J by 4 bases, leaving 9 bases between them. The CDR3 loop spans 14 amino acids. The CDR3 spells CASSIQGRYNEQFF. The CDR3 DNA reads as TGTGCCAGTAGTATACAGGGGAGGTACAATGAGCAGTTCTTC.

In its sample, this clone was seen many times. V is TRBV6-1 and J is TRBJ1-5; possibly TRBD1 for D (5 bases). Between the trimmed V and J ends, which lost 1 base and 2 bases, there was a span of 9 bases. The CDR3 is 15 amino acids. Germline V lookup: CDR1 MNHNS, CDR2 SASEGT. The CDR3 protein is CASSEERGGNQPQHF. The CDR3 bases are TGTGCCAGCAGTGAAGAGAGGGGTGGCAATCAGCCCCAGCATTTT.

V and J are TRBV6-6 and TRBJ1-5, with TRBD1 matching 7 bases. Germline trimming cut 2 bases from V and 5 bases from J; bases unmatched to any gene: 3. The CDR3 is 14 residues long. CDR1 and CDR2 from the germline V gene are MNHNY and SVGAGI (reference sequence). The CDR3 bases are TGTGCCAGCAGTTACCGGCAGGGGGATCAGCCCCAGCATTTT. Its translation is CASSYRQGDQPQHF.

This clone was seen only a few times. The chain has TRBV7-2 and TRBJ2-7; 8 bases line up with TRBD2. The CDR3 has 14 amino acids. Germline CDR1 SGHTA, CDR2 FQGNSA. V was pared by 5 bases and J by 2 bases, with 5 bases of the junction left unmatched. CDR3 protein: CASSPQAGAYEQYF. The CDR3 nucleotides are TGTGCCAGCAGCCCTCAAGCGGGAGCCTACGAGCAGTACTTC.